Listed below are T cell receptor beta chains from one sample, sequenced in a study of CD8 T cells in ankylosing spondylitis. TCRdb fed the 5' RACE reads into MiXCR, producing one record per CDR3 protein. Of 350,000 to 400,000 distinct CDR3 sequences listed, roughly 20% are singletons. The sequenced material came from blood, either unsorted or a sorted T cell fraction (not recorded which). Every receptor here comes from a male donor with ankylosing spondylitis or in good health (not recorded which). CDR3s include the opening cysteine and the closing phenylalanine or tryptophan. The D gene is left open where the match is weak. Size tells how often a clone was seen (once, few, many) or the class of an expanded clone, and some rows leave it out.

TGTGCCAGCAGTCTACAGGGGTCTCTCTCTCGGGCCAACGTCCTGACTTTC	CASSLQGSLSRANVLTF	.	TRBD1	TRBV27	TRBJ2-6
TGCGCCAGCAGTGAGGCCGGACGGGTGGATGAGCAGTTCTTC	CASSEAGRVDEQFF	few	.	TRBV10-2	TRBJ2-1
TGTGCCAGCAGCTTATGGGACAGTTCTGATACGCAGTATTTT	CASSLWDSSDTQYF	.	TRBD1	TRBV7-9	TRBJ2-3
TGCGCCAGCAGCTTATGGGGTAGCGAGAATGAGCAGTTCTTC	CASSLWGSENEQFF	few	.	TRBV5-1	TRBJ2-1
TGTGCCACCAGAGGGACATCACAAGAGACCCAGTACTTC	CATRGTSQETQYF	few	.	TRBV24-1	TRBJ2-5
TGTGCCAGCAGTGACAGGAGCTCCTACGAGCAGTACTTC	CASSDRSSYEQYF	many	.	TRBV10-2	TRBJ2-7
TGTGCCAGCAGTTTAGCCTGGGTGGCAGGGGGGACTGAAGCTTTCTTT	CASSLAWVAGGTEAFF	.	TRBD1	TRBV12-3/TRBV12-4	TRBJ1-1
TGTGCCAGCAGCCCCCTTGGGGGGAGCTCCTACGAGCAGTACTTC	CASSPLGGSSYEQYF	.	.	TRBV7-3	TRBJ2-7
TGTGCCAGCAGCTTAGATGGGACATATCATGTTCCTGAGCAGTTCTTC	CASSLDGTYHVPEQFF	.	.	TRBV7-8	TRBJ2-1
TGTGCCAGCAGCCCCTCAATGGGGGGTGGCACAGATACGCAGTATTTT	CASSPSMGGGTDTQYF	many	.	TRBV11-2	TRBJ2-3
TGCGCCAGCAGCCCCAGGGGGGACGGAGATACGCAGTATTTT	CASSPRGDGDTQYF	few	.	TRBV5-1	TRBJ2-3
TGTGCCAGCAGTGCACCCGGACATATTAGCTCTGGGGCCAACGTCCTGACTTTC	CASSAPGHISSGANVLTF	.	.	TRBV2	TRBJ2-6
TGTGCCATCTCCAATACCTTTAGCGGGGGGCGTAATACCGGGGAGCTGTTTTTT	CAISNTFSGGRNTGELFF	.	TRBD2	TRBV27	TRBJ2-2
TGTGCCAGCAGGGCTCAGGGAACCTACGAGCAGTACTTC	CASRAQGTYEQYF	.	.	TRBV12-3/TRBV12-4	TRBJ2-7
TGCAGCGTTGATAATCCCACCCGGGACAGGGATTACAATGAGCAGTTCTTC	CSVDNPTRDRDYNEQFF	few	TRBD1	TRBV29-1	TRBJ2-1
TGTGCCAGCAGTTACTCGACGGTCCTGGAGGGCTATGGCTACACCTTC	CASSYSTVLEGYGYTF	few	.	TRBV6-5	TRBJ1-2
TGCAGTGCTAGAGATCGTATGAACACTGAAGCTTTCTTT	CSARDRMNTEAFF	few	.	TRBV20-1	TRBJ1-1
TGCAGCGCGGACAGGGACACCGGGGAGCTGTTTTTT	CSADRDTGELFF	.	TRBD1	TRBV29-1	TRBJ2-2
TGTGCCAGCAGCTGGACAGTAAGACAAGAGACCCAGTACTTC	CASSWTVRQETQYF	.	.	TRBV6-1	TRBJ2-5
TGTGCCAGCACCGCAGGGGAGGTCACTGAAGCTTTCTTT	CASTAGEVTEAFF	.	.	TRBV7-9	TRBJ1-1
TGTGCCAGCACCCCAGCGGGGGGGCGGACCGGGGAGCTGTTTTTT	CASTPAGGRTGELFF	few	TRBD2	TRBV9	TRBJ2-2
TGTGCCAGCAGTTTCATGGGGGGGGGCGATGAGCAGTTCTTC	CASSFMGGGDEQFF	few	.	TRBV12-3/TRBV12-4	TRBJ2-1
TGTGCCAGCAGGGACGGACATACCCCCTACGAGCAGTACTTC	CASRDGHTPYEQYF	.	.	TRBV27	TRBJ2-7
TGTGCTAGCAGCACCCAGGGGGCTTACGAGACCCAGTACTTC	CASSTQGAYETQYF	few	TRBD1	TRBV5-6	TRBJ2-5
TGTGCCAGCACCCCTTCTCCCTACAATGAGCAGTTCTTC	CASTPSPYNEQFF	few	.	TRBV12-3/TRBV12-4	TRBJ2-1
TGTGCCAGCAGCGGGGGGTCCAGCGGGGAGGATGAGCAGTTCTTC	CASSGGSSGEDEQFF	.	TRBD2	TRBV9	TRBJ2-1
TGTGCCATCAGTGAAGACAGATTTAACACTGAAGCTTTCTTT	CAISEDRFNTEAFF	.	.	TRBV10-3	TRBJ1-1
TGTGCCAGCAGCGACCGGGACAGGCCCTACGAGCAGTACTTC	CASSDRDRPYEQYF	few	TRBD1	TRBV5-6	TRBJ2-7
TGTGCCAGCAGTCCCGGGGGTTCGGGCGAGCAGTACTTC	CASSPGGSGEQYF	.	.	TRBV12-3/TRBV12-4	TRBJ2-7
TGTGCCAGCAGTTTTGAGGGGTCGGGGACAGATACGCAGTATTTT	CASSFEGSGTDTQYF	.	.	TRBV27	TRBJ2-3
TGTGCCAGCAGTGAAGCGGGGGGTCTTATAGATGAGCAGTTCTTC	CASSEAGGLIDEQFF	.	.	TRBV2	TRBJ2-1
TGTGCCAGCAGCAGCCGGGACCAAAACACCGGGGAGCTGTTTTTT	CASSSRDQNTGELFF	.	.	TRBV11-2	TRBJ2-2
TGTGCCAGCGCGAAGACCGGACTGATACACTACGAGCAGTACTTC	CASAKTGLIHYEQYF	few	.	TRBV13	TRBJ2-7
TGCAGCGTCACCCCACCGGACAGGCTGAATGAGCAGTTCTTC	CSVTPPDRLNEQFF	few	TRBD1	TRBV29-1	TRBJ2-1
TGTGCCAGCTTTAGGGTCGGGAGCTATGGCTACACCTTC	CASFRVGSYGYTF	few	.	TRBV6-1	TRBJ1-2
TGTGCCAGCAGCTTAGCGGGGACAGTCCTGAACACCGGGGAGCTGTTTTTT	CASSLAGTVLNTGELFF	.	TRBD1	TRBV7-8	TRBJ2-2
TGTGCCATCAGTGAGCCCCCACAAGGAGAGCAGTTCTTC	CAISEPPQGEQFF	many	.	TRBV10-3	TRBJ2-1
TGTGCCAGCAGCCCTGAGGGGGACACGAGCTCCTACAATGAGCAGTTCTTC	CASSPEGDTSSYNEQFF	many	.	TRBV9	TRBJ2-1
TGTGCCAGCAGTGTTGGGCAGGCGGATGAGCAGTTCTTC	CASSVGQADEQFF	few	.	TRBV25-1	TRBJ2-1
TGTGCCAGCAGTTCTACTTATGGACCCACAGATACGCAGTATTTT	CASSSTYGPTDTQYF	.	.	TRBV6-2/TRBV6-3	TRBJ2-3
TGTGCCAGCAGCTGGTGGGTGAGGGAGAGCTCCTACAATGAGCAGTTCTTC	CASSWWVRESSYNEQFF	.	.	TRBV5-6	TRBJ2-1
TGTGCCAGCAGCTTAGCTAGCGGGGTTGGAGATACGCAGTATTTT	CASSLASGVGDTQYF	.	TRBD2	TRBV7-3	TRBJ2-3
TGCAGCGTGTTTGGTCAGGAAAGTTACAATGAGCAGTTCTTC	CSVFGQESYNEQFF	many	.	TRBV29-1	TRBJ2-1
TGTGCCACCAGTGACCCAAGACGGCGGGGACAGCCCCAGCATTTT	CATSDPRRRGQPQHF	many	.	TRBV24-1	TRBJ1-5
TGTGCCAGCAGCACTCATACAGGGGGCACTGAAGCTTTCTTT	CASSTHTGGTEAFF	few	TRBD1	TRBV7-6	TRBJ1-1
TGTGCCAGCGGCTTGGGACAGCTCTACGAGCAGTACTTC	CASGLGQLYEQYF	.	TRBD1	TRBV12-3/TRBV12-4	TRBJ2-7